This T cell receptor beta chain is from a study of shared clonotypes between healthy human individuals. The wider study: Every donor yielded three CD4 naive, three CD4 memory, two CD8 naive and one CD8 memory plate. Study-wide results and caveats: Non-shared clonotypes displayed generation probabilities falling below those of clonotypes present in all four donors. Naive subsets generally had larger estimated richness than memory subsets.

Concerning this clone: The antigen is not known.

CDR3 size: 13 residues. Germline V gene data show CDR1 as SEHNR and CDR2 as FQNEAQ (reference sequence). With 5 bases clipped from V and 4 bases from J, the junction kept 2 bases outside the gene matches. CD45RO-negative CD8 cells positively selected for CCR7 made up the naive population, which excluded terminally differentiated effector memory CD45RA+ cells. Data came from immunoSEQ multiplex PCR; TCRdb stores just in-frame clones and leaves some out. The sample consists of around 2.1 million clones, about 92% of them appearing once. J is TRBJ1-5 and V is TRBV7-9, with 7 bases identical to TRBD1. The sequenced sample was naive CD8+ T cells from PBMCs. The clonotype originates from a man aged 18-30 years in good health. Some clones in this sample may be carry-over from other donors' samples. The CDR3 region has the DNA TGTGCCAGCAGCGCAGGGGGAAATCAGCCCCAGCATTTT. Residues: CASSAGGNQPQHF.